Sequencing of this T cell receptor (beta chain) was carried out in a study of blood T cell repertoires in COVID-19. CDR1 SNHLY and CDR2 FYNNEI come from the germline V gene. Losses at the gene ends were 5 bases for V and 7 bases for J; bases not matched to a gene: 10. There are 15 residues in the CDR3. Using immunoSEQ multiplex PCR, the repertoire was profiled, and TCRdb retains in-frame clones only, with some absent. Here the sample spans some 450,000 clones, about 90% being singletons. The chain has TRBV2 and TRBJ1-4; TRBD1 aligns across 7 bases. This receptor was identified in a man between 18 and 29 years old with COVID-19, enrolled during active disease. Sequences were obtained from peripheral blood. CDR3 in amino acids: CASSPPTGFGEKLFF. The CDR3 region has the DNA TGTGCCAGCAGTCCGCCGACAGGGTTTGGTGAAAAACTGTTTTTT.